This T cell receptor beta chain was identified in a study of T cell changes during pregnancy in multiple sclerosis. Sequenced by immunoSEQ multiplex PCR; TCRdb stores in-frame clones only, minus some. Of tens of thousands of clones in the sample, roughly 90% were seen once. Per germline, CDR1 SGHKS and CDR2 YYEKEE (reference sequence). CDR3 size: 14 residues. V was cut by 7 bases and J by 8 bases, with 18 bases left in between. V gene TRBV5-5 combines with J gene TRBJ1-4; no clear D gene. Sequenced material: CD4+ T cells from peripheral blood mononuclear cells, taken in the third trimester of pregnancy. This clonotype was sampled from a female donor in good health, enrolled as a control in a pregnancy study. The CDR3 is CASRRSPGEEKLFF. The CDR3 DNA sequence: TGTGCCAGCCGACGGTCCCCCGGGGAGGAAAAACTGTTTTTT.